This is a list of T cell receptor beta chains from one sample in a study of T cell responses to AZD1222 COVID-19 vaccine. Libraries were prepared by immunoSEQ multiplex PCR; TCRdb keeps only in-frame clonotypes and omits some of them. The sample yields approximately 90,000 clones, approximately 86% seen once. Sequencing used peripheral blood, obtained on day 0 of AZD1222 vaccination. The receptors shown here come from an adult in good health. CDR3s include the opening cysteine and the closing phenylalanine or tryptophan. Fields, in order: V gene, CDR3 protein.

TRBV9,CASSGTGAADNSPLHF
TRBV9,CASSVNLAGFTDTQYF
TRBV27,CASSLSWGRYVTQYF
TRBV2,CASQGLLNTGELFF
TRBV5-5,CASSLVHTNEAFF
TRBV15,CATSRDQPVTNYGYTF
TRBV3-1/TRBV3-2,CASSQGRETQYF
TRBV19,CASSITRGLDGNQPQHF
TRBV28,CASSFSTPDRAFLGNQPQHF
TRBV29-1,CSVRGGGYSNQPQHF
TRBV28,CASSLPPEGNTEAFF
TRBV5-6,CASSPGGANYGYTF